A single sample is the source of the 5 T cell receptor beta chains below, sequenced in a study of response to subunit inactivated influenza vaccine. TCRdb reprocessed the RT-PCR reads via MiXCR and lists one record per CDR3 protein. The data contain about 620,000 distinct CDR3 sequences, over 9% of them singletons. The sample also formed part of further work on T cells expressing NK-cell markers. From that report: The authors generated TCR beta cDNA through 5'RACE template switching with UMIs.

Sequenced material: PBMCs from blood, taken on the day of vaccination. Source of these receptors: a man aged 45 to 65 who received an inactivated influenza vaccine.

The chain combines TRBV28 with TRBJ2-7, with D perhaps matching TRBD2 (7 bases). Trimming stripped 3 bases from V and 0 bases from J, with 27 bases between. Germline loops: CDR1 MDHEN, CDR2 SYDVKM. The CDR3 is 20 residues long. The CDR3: CASSFSLRGGRAGYSYEQYF. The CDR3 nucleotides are TGTGCCAGCAGTTTCTCCCTGAGGGGGGGAAGAGCGGGATACTCCTACGAGCAGTACTTC.

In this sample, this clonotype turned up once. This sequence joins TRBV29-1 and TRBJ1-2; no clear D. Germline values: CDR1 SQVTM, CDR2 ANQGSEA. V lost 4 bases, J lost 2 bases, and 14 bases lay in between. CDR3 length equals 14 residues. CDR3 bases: TGCAGCGTTGCACAAACACCCCGGAACTATGGCTACACCTTC. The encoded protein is CSVAQTPRNYGYTF.

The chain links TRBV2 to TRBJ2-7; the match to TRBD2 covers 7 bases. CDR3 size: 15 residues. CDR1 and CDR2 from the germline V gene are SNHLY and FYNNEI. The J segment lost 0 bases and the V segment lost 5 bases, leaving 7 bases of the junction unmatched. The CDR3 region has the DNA TGTGCCAGCAGTTCGACTAGCCGCAGCTCCTACGAGCAGTACTTC. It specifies CASSSTSRSSYEQYF.

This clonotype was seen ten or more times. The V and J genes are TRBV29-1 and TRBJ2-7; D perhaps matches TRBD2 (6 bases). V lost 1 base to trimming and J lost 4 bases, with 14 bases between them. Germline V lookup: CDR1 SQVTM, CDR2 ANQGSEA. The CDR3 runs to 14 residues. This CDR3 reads CSVEVSGQGYEQYF. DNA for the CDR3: TGCAGCGTTGAAGTTAGCGGCCAGGGATACGAGCAGTACTTC.

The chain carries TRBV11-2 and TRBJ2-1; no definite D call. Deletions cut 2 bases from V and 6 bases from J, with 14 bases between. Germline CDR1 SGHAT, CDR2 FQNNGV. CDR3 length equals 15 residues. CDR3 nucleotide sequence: TGTGCCAGCAGCTTAATCCCTACCCCCCGCAATGAGCAGTTCTTC. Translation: CASSLIPTPRNEQFF.